The 7 T cell receptor beta chains listed next were all sequenced from one sample in a study of T-cell reconstitution after alpha-beta-depleted transplantation in children. Unique molecular identifiers featured in how the TCRbeta library was prepared. TCRdb analysed the PCR reads with MiXCR anew, one entry per CDR3 protein. The sample lists about 360,000 distinct CDR3 sequences, roughly 13% occurring once. The specimen was PBMCs, collected from the stem cell graft. The receptor set was obtained from a human donor who donated a stem cell graft to a child with Fanconi anemia.

This chain connects TRBV7-9 to TRBJ1-2; unclear D gene. Germline CDR1 reads SEHNR; CDR2 reads FQNEAQ (reference sequence). The CDR3 has 15 amino acids. Between the trimmed V and J ends, which lost 6 bases and 4 bases, there was a span of 18 bases. CDR3 in DNA: TGTGCCAGCAGATCTACCCACCAACGGGCCTATGGCTACACCTTC. Residues: CASRSTHQRAYGYTF.

The J gene is TRBJ2-7, the V gene TRBV10-3; no clear D gene. The CDR3 runs to 12 residues. Germline V gene sequence: CDR1 ENHRY, CDR2 SYGVKD. Trimming took off 0 bases at V and 5 bases at J, with 5 bases between the two ends. The DNA for the CDR3 is TGTGCCATCAGTGAGTCTCGCGACGAGCAGTACTTC. Its protein is CAISESRDEQYF.

A few counts support this clonotype. This chain uses TRBV7-2 with TRBJ1-5, with 7 bases that match TRBD1. The CDR3 has 15 residues. CDR1 and CDR2 from the germline V gene are SGHTA and FQGNSA. Trimming at V came to 4 bases and at J to 1 base, leaving 4 bases not matched to a gene. CDR3 bases: TGTGCCAGCAGCTCCATGACAGGGAGCAATCAGCCCCAGCATTTT. Its translation: CASSSMTGSNQPQHF.

There are many counts of this clonotype. The chain combines TRBV7-6 with TRBJ1-5, with D hard to call. This CDR3 spans 12 amino acids. V dropped 9 bases and J dropped 6 bases, with 12 bases sitting between them. Germline V gives CDR1 SGHVS, CDR2 FNYEAQ. The CDR3 bases are TGTGCCAGTTCCCCTTGGGGTCAGCCCCAGCATTTT. Amino acid sequence: CASSPWGQPQHF.

The chain recombines TRBV5-6 with TRBJ2-3; 9 bases map to TRBD1. V gave up 0 bases and J gave up 4 bases; unmatched junction bases: 6. The CDR3 is 16 amino acids. Per germline, CDR1 SGHDT and CDR2 YYEEEE. The CDR3 loop is CASSLVTGQGSDTQYF. Written as DNA, the CDR3 is TGTGCCAGCAGCTTGGTCACGGGACAGGGATCAGATACGCAGTATTTT.

This chain links TRBV5-6 with TRBJ2-3; 7 bases line up with TRBD2. This CDR3 is built from 16 residues. The germline V gene has CDR1 SGHDT and CDR2 YYEEEE. The J segment lost 5 bases and the V segment lost 4 bases, leaving 13 bases of the junction unmatched. The CDR3: CASSPGGSGAGDTQYF. In DNA, the CDR3 is TGTGCCAGCAGCCCGGGAGGAAGCGGGGCCGGAGATACGCAGTATTTT. Variable domain in full (rest from reference TRBV5-6 and TRBJ2-3): DAGVTQSPTHLIKTRGQQVTLRCSPKSGHDTVSWYQQALGQGPQFIFQYYEEEERQRGNFPDRFSGHQFPNYSSELNVNALLLGDSALYLCASSPGGSGAGDTQYFGPGTRLTVL.

This clonotype was counted ten times or more. The chain recombines TRBV12-3 or TRBV12-4 with TRBJ2-2; no clear D. The CDR3 runs to 14 residues. Trimming removed 2 bases at V and 1 base at J, with 5 bases between. This chain's CDR3 is CASSLNRNTGELFF. CDR3 sequence (DNA): TGTGCCAGCAGTTTAAACAGGAACACCGGGGAGCTGTTTTTT.